What follows are 24 T cell receptor beta chains derived from one specimen sequenced in a study of T cells expressing NK-cell markers (dated by TCRdb to about 2020). The method behind the library was 5' RACE. This sample was sequenced with an Illumina HiSeq 2000. TCRdb reprocessed the reads into one record per CDR3 protein sequence, lacking DNA. The table for this sample records 200,000 to 300,000 distinct CDR3 sequences. 3.5% to 5% of the sample goes to the ten largest clones. Sequenced input: blood T cells: a sorted CD56 or NKG2C T cell subset, CD4+ or CD8+ T cells, or bulk PBMC T cells (not recorded which). These TCRs come from a woman between 18 and 75 years old in good health.

The CDR3 protein is CASSALGQPPNTDTQYF. The V call is TRBV5-4, the J call TRBJ2-3; TCRdb reports TRBD1, a call that lacks DNA to check it against. Germline assignment: CDR1 SGHNT and CDR2 YYREEE (reference sequence). The CDR3 sequence is 17 residues long.

This chain connects TRBV28 to TRBJ2-7; the TCRdb call, TRBD1, lacks DNA for checking. Germline loops: CDR1 MDHEN, CDR2 SYDVKM. The CDR3 extends over 12 amino acids. The CDR3 spells CASQTGSYEQYF. The full variable domain, completed using reference TRBV28 and TRBJ2-7, is DVKVTQSSRYLVKRTGEKVFLECVQDMDHENMFWYRQDPGLGLRLIYFSYDVKMKEKGDIPEGYSVSREKKERFSLILESASTNQTSMYLCASQTGSYEQYFGPGTRLTVT.

J is TRBJ1-6 and V is TRBV30. CDR3 size: 12 residues. Germline lookup yields CDR1 GTSNPN and CDR2 SVGIG (reference sequence). The CDR3 here is CAWTEKNSPLHF. The full variable domain, in which reference TRBV30 and TRBJ1-6 provide the parts outside the CDR3, is SQTIHQWPATLVQPVGSPLSLECTVEGTSNPNLYWYRQAAGRGLQLLFYSVGIGQISSEVPQNLSASRPQDRQFILSSKKLLLSDSGFYLCAWTEKNSPLHFGNGTRLTVT.

The chain is built from TRBV5-1 and TRBJ2-7; as DNA is missing, the TRBD1 call by TCRdb cannot be tested. Germline lookup yields CDR1 SGHRS and CDR2 YFSETQ. The CDR3 length is 13 residues. The CDR3: CASSLEGPYEQYF.

The rearrangement joins TRBV20-1 to TRBJ1-2; TCRdb's D call of TRBD1 is untestable without DNA. The CDR3 runs 13 residues. CDR1 is DFQATT and CDR2 is SNEGSKA in the germline V gene (reference sequence). The CDR3 sequence is CSATRAGRGGYTF.

This chain connects TRBV20-1 to TRBJ2-7; TCRdb picks TRBD1, but there is no DNA to check that call. CDR3 length: 12 amino acids. Per the germline V gene, CDR1 is DFQATT and CDR2 is SNEGSKA (reference sequence). The CDR3 protein is CSARDRVYEQYF.

The V and J genes are TRBV12-3 or TRBV12-4 and TRBJ2-5; TCRdb proposes TRBD1, but this gene call is untestable without DNA. CDR3 length: 14 residues. The CDR3 region is CASSLSGAGETQYF.

The chain combines TRBV29-1 with TRBJ1-2; TCRdb's assignment of TRBD1 cannot be checked, as there is no DNA. This CDR3 is built from 11 residues. CDR1 and CDR2 (germline): SQVTM, ANQGSEA. The CDR3: CSGIVGGGYTF.

V is TRBV6-2 or TRBV6-3 and J is TRBJ2-7; TCRdb indicates TRBD1, and absent DNA this call remains unverified. Germline V gene sequence: CDR1 MNHEY, CDR2 SVGEGT. CDR3 length: 14 amino acids. This chain's CDR3 is CASSSVGHSYEQYF.

V gene TRBV6-2 or TRBV6-3 combines with J gene TRBJ2-7. Germline loops: CDR1 MNHEY, CDR2 SVGEGT. The CDR3 runs 15 residues. The CDR3 sequence is CASSYVSGVSYEQYF.

Here the CDR3 reads CASSLGLAQETQYF. The chain uses TRBV7-2 and TRBJ2-5; the TCRdb D gene call, TRBD2, has no DNA to confirm it. CDR3 length equals 14 residues. In germline, CDR1 is SGHTA, CDR2 FQGNSA. Based on the CDR3 plus reference TRBV7-2 and TRBJ2-5, the full variable domain is GAGVSQSPSNKVTEKGKDVELRCDPISGHTALYWYRQSLGQGLEFLIYFQGNSAPDKSGLPSDRFSAERTGGSVSTLTIQRTQQEDSAVYLCASSLGLAQETQYFGPGTRLLVL.

This chain uses TRBV2 with TRBJ1-4; TCRdb indicates TRBD1, and absent DNA this call remains unverified. CDR1 is SNHLY and CDR2 is FYNNEI in the germline V gene. This CDR3 comprises 14 residues. The chain's CDR3 is CASRAEGGREKLFF.

This chain uses TRBV20-1 with TRBJ1-3; TCRdb selects TRBD1, and the lack of DNA leaves this call unchecked. Looked up from germline, CDR1 is DFQATT and CDR2 is SNEGSKA (reference sequence). The CDR3 sequence is 15 residues long. The CDR3 sequence: CSARSQGNAGNTIYF.

The gene calls are TRBV7-8 and TRBJ1-4. Germline CDR1 is SGHVS and CDR2 is FQNEAQ. The CDR3 contains 15 residues. The CDR3: CASSFPTGGNEKLFF.

The chain recombines TRBV7-9 with TRBJ2-3; TCRdb returns TRBD1, unconfirmable since there is no DNA. The CDR3 length is 15 residues. CDR1 and CDR2 from the germline V gene are SEHNR and FQNEAQ (reference sequence). This CDR3 is CASSLAGGDTDTQYF.

The J gene is TRBJ1-3, the V gene TRBV20-1; TCRdb's D call of TRBD1 is untestable without DNA. This CDR3 has 15 residues. CDR1 is DFQATT, CDR2 SNEGSKA, per germline (reference sequence). The CDR3 reads CSARDPTLAGYTIYF.

The rearrangement joins TRBV27 to TRBJ1-2. CDR1 and CDR2 from the germline V gene are MNHEY and SMNVEV (reference sequence). CDR3 size: 16 residues. The CDR3: CASTRTIGSTFYGYTF.

This chain links TRBV7-9 with TRBJ2-5; TCRdb calls TRBD2, which cannot be checked without DNA. This CDR3 contains 15 residues. Germline values: CDR1 SEHNR, CDR2 FQNEAQ (reference sequence). The CDR3 reads CASSFPAVGWETQYF.

This CDR3 reads CSAPGLALFETQYF. J is TRBJ2-5 and V is TRBV20-1; as DNA is missing, the TRBD2 call by TCRdb cannot be tested. There are 14 residues in the CDR3. Per the germline V gene, CDR1 is DFQATT and CDR2 is SNEGSKA (reference sequence).

This CDR3 reads CASSRTTRQLQETQYF. The genes are TRBV4-3 and TRBJ2-5; TCRdb selects TRBD1, and the lack of DNA leaves this call unchecked. In germline, CDR1 is LGHNA, CDR2 YSLEER. This CDR3 has 16 residues.

The chain couples TRBV4-1 to TRBJ2-4. This CDR3 is 15 amino acids long. Germline CDR1 is MGHRA and CDR2 is YSYEKL. CDR3 sequence reads: CASSHLGLAKNIQYF.

The chain couples TRBV4-3 to TRBJ2-3; with no DNA, the TCRdb D assignment of TRBD1 cannot be verified. Germline-derived CDR1 and CDR2 are LGHNA and YSLEER. The CDR3 spans 19 residues. The CDR3 spells CASSQEGGVRDRARGTQYF.

The chain employs TRBV7-8 and TRBJ1-5; the D gene TCRdb calls, TRBD1, cannot be checked with no DNA. Germline V gives CDR1 SGHVS, CDR2 FQNEAQ. The CDR3 consists of 16 residues. The CDR3 sequence: CASTSDSSAPNQPQHF.

The genes are TRBV20-1 and TRBJ2-1; TCRdb's D call of TRBD1 is untestable without DNA. This CDR3 contains 16 residues. The germline gives CDR1 DFQATT, CDR2 SNEGSKA (reference sequence). CDR3 sequence: CSARGPGGKSYNEQFF.